This T cell receptor (beta chain) was captured by sequencing in a study of cytomegalovirus exposure and HLA in healthy donors. Study results and limitations: Accurate predictions that matched the HLA-A and HLA-B alleles of most subjects were reportedly made from TCR beta sequences. Whilst most TCR sequences proved rare, a subset of public TCRs occurred across many donors. Data from an earlier analysis indicated that most TCR beta V segments were productive either about 87% or about 30% of the time.

Donors were ostensibly healthy at sampling, although undocumented immune exposures were probable. The CDR3 extends over 16 amino acids. CDR1 SGHVS and CDR2 FQNEAQ come from the germline V gene. Concerning this clone itself: Its antigen is currently unknown.

The PCR made use of 60 Vbeta and 13 Jbeta primers. Clones were read by immunoSEQ multiplex PCR, and TCRdb kept only the in-frame ones, dropping some. The data contain over 150,000 clones, about 80% of them seen just once; the ten biggest clones take up approximately 4.5%. What was sequenced was PBMCs. V gene TRBV7-8 combines with J gene TRBJ2-5, with TRBD1 as a possible D gene (6 bases). The end of the DNA fits TRBJ2-7 better, so the J call may be wrong. This clonotype was sampled from a man under 40 in good health and CMV-seronegative. The CDR3 spells CASSSPHQGNTYEQYF. CDR3 sequence (DNA): TGTGCCAGCAGCTCCCCGCACCAGGGGAATACCTACGAGCAGTACTTC.